The T cell receptor beta chain described here comes from a study of CD8+ T cells in alopecia areata (dated 2018 in TCRdb). Notes on the research overall: Treated patients were enrolled in an open-label pilot trial of oral tofacitinib, 5 to 10 mg twice daily, for moderate-to-severe alopecia areata. The study used high-throughput TCRbeta sequencing to examine T cell clonal expansion in alopecia areata, in both the C3H/HeJ mouse model and human patients. Scalp clonality was compared among normal scalp (n=4), patchy alopecia areata scalp (n=8), and alopecia totalis/universalis scalp (n=8). RNA was obtained with the PAXgene miRNA kit for fixed scalp, the miRNeasy kit for PBMCs, and the RNeasy kit for mouse skin. Biopsies were taken from tofacitinib-treated patients at baseline and at 4 and 24 weeks of treatment, and a later scalp biopsy was taken in several of the tofacitinib-treated patients. immunoSEQ multiplex PCR using 35 Vbeta forward primers and 13 Jbeta reverse primers was used to amplify TCRbeta CDR3 regions. In treated patients, disease severity was measured using the SALT score, which gives the percentage of scalp surface area affected. Tofacitinib was given for 6 to 18 months, followed by 6 months of follow-up off drug to assess delayed response and recurrence. On the human side, TCRbeta sequencing was run on scalp tissue and on sorted CD4+ and CD8+ peripheral blood T cells from healthy controls and from alopecia areata patients with either patchy or totalis/universalis disease. The paper's findings and limits, for the study overall: Tofacitinib significantly decreased scalp clonality and the number of expanded CD8+ clones among the top 100 scalp clones. Unlike mouse skin, where gammadelta T cells dominate, normal human skin contains resident alphabeta T cells that get sequenced too, which complicates analysis of the scalp TCR repertoire. Compared with normal scalp, lesional scalp, particularly in alopecia totalis/universalis, had higher clonality and more expanded CD8+ clones, which suggests antigenic drive. Because the treated cohort was small and had only one nonresponder, larger studies are needed to examine links between baseline CD8+ expansion and response. During tofacitinib treatment, many expanded lesional clones remained in scalp and blood, and this persistence may partly explain relapse after treatment is stopped. Shared TCR sequences between patients were less evident than in mice, which may be partly attributable to HLA diversity in the patient population.

In its sample, this clone was seen a few times. The antigen it recognizes is unknown. No much larger clone is present one base from it, and per-base qualities are unavailable. Library generation was performed with the immunoSEQ multiplex PCR assay. RNA was extracted from all samples and reverse transcribed into cDNA, which served as template for TCR sequencing. SuperScript III was used for first-strand cDNA synthesis, primed with a 2:1 mix of oligo-dT and random hexamers. A synthetic immune receptor repertoire was used to gauge amplification bias, and whatever bias remained was removed computationally. The paper's processing steps were these. Raw reads were preprocessed to remove errors, and CDR3 was defined by IMGT conventions from the conserved cysteine to phenylalanine. Clonality was calculated as 1 minus Shannon entropy normalized by log2 of the number of productive unique TCRs. CD4 or CD8 identity of scalp clones was inferred by cross-referencing scalp TCRbeta sequences with sorted blood CD4 and CD8 repertoires. As stored in TCRdb, this immuneACCESS dataset retains in-frame rearrangements with V and J assigned. A fraction of the clones does not appear; measured against another copy, unresolved V genes explain less than half of the discrepancy, and the remainder lacks a known reason. V and J calls and clone size come straight from that table; D and trimming were deduced from the DNA. For this sample there are around 300,000 clones; approximately 60% appear just once. 0.75% to 0.95% of the sample goes to the ten largest clones.

The treatment or condition label, as the study defines it: oral pan-JAK inhibitor, 5-10 mg twice daily. Peripheral blood and lesional scalp punch biopsies were obtained from patients with alopecia areata. PBMCs were isolated by density centrifugation and stained for CD3, CD4 and CD8, and CD4+ and CD8+ T cells were sorted on a FACSAria. The sample was CD4+ T cells sorted from blood, taken between weeks 51 and 54, from a patient treated with tofacitinib. The receptor's source is a human donor with alopecia areata.

The CDR3 is CASSTSGGNTGELFF. The nucleotide sequence is TGTGCCAGCAGCACTAGCGGGGGGAACACCGGGGAGCTGTTTTTT. The chain couples TRBV2 to TRBJ2-2, and 11 junction bases match TRBD2. CDR1 SNHLY and CDR2 FYNNEI were looked up in the germline V gene. The CDR3, cysteine through phenylalanine, is 15 amino acids long. Only CDR3 DNA is held: 45 bases, read in frame from base 1. Compared with germline, V lacks 6 bases and J lacks 1 base; bases without a gene match: 1.